This TCR beta chain was recovered during a study of T cells expressing NK-cell markers. The CDR3 loop spans 17 amino acids. Each CDR3 protein gets one entry in TCRdb, which reprocessed the 5' RACE reads and gives no DNA. In total, the table holds some 460,000 distinct CDR3 sequences. This TCR came from a woman aged 50 to 60 in good health. Sequenced input: blood T cells: a sorted CD56 or NKG2C T cell subset, CD4+ or CD8+ T cells, or bulk PBMC T cells (not recorded which). The gene calls are TRBV12-3 or TRBV12-4 and TRBJ2-6; without DNA, the TCRdb call of TRBD1 cannot be checked. This CDR3 is CASTLGQGMSGANVLTF.